This T cell receptor beta chain was recorded in a study of T cell changes during pregnancy in multiple sclerosis. Here immunoSEQ multiplex PCR was the method, and the copy in TCRdb shows in-frame clones only, minus some. The repertoire holds around 88,000 clones, with around 90% as singletons. The origin of this receptor is a female donor in good health, enrolled as a control in a pregnancy study. The sequencing here drew on peripheral blood, taken after pregnancy.

The CDR3 nucleotides read TGTGCCAGCAGTCAAGAACAGGGATGGACTGAAGCTTTCTTT. As protein: CASSQEQGWTEAFF. The V and J genes are TRBV28 and TRBJ1-1; tentatively, D is TRBD1 (6 bases). This CDR3 has 14 amino acids. Trimming stripped 5 bases from V and 5 bases from J, with 15 bases between. Germline V gene sequence: CDR1 MDHEN, CDR2 SYDVKM.